This T cell receptor (beta chain) was found in a study of shared clonotypes between healthy human individuals. This clone was counted a few times. What it binds is unknown. Other nucleotide sequences from this sample produce the same CDR3. Germline CDR1 reads MNHEY; CDR2 reads SMNVEV (reference sequence). J was trimmed by 7 bases and V by 7 bases; bases with no gene match: 7. The length of the CDR3 is 13 residues. TCRdb keeps only in-frame clones here, not all; method: immunoSEQ multiplex PCR. The sample yields around 640,000 clones, around 96% seen once. CD45RO-negative cells were positively selected for CCR7, leaving out terminally differentiated effector memory CD45RA+ cells. General observations from the study: Between several donors, naive CD4 clonotypes were shared at a level of around 5.2%.

This chain links TRBV27 with TRBJ1-2; 9 bases agree with TRBD1. This sequence originates from a woman in her twenties or thirties in good health. The sequencing sample was made of naive CD8+ T cells sorted from blood. The CDR3 DNA reads TGTGCCAGCACCCCCGGGACAGGGTTTGGCTACACCTTC. This gives the protein CASTPGTGFGYTF.